Listed below are T cell receptor beta chains from one sample, sequenced in a study of beta chain features in type 1 diabetes. Profiled with immunoSEQ multiplex PCR; TCRdb holds only in-frame clones, not every one. The table includes just over 450,000 clones, approximately 28% detected once. Material: naive CD4+ T cells from blood. The receptors come from a man aged 18 to 35 in good health. Each CDR3 is given with its conserved first and last residue. A D gene is named only where the DNA matches it firmly. Rows give clone size only sometimes, using once, few, many, or a class for an expanded clone.

>-|15|TRBV30|once|TRBJ1-1
CAWSVPPLGYTEAFF
TGTGCCTGGAGTGTTCCCCCTTTAGGCTACACTGAAGCTTTCTTT
>TRBD2|17|TRBV9|-|TRBJ2-1
CASSVADGLAGYNEQFF
TGTGCCAGCAGCGTAGCGGATGGACTAGCGGGATACAATGAGCAGTTCTTC
>TRBD1|14|TRBV9|few|TRBJ2-1
CASTRDRVSDEQFF
TGTGCCAGCACTAGGGACAGGGTCAGCGATGAGCAGTTCTTC
>-|15|TRBV30|-|TRBJ1-4
CAWSPVGLSNEKLFF
TGTGCCTGGAGCCCCGTAGGGCTGTCTAATGAAAAACTGTTTTTT
>-|14|TRBV18|-|TRBJ1-1
CASSPATSDTEAFF
TGTGCCAGCTCACCAGCGACATCAGACACTGAAGCTTTCTTT
>TRBD1|14|TRBV6-4|-|TRBJ1-5
CASSVVQGLQPQHF
TGTGCCAGCAGTGTCGTACAGGGGCTTCAGCCCCAGCATTTT
>TRBD1|15|TRBV5-1|-|TRBJ2-2
CASSFPGGYTGELFF
TGCGCCAGCAGCTTCCCAGGGGGTTACACCGGGGAGCTGTTTTTT
>-|14|TRBV9|-|TRBJ2-3
CASSVYRVADTQYF
TGTGCCAGCAGCGTATACCGAGTGGCAGATACGCAGTATTTT
>-|14|TRBV30|few|TRBJ1-2
CAWSLRRGFSGYTF
TGTGCCTGGAGCCTTCGCAGGGGATTCTCTGGCTACACCTTC
>TRBD1|16|TRBV30|-|TRBJ2-6
CAWTSGRGSGANVLTF
TGTGCCTGGACCTCCGGCAGGGGGTCGGGGGCCAACGTCCTGACTTTC
>-|15|TRBV4-1|-|TRBJ1-2
CASSQEYPRLWGYTF
TGCGCCAGCAGCCAAGAGTACCCCCGTTTGTGGGGCTACACCTTC
>-|16|TRBV11-2|-|TRBJ2-5
CASSAGGGQPWETQYF
TGTGCCAGCAGCGCTGGAGGGGGACAGCCTTGGGAGACCCAGTACTTC
>-|15|TRBV6-1|-|TRBJ1-1
CASREAGTWNTEAFF
TGTGCCAGCAGGGAAGCTGGGACTTGGAACACTGAAGCTTTCTTT
>-|14|TRBV7-3|-|TRBJ2-3
CASSTFGDTDTQYF
TGTGCCAGCAGCACGTTCGGGGACACAGATACGCAGTATTTT
>-|15|TRBV25-1|-|TRBJ1-5
CASSPQGTGNQPQHF
TGTGCCAGCAGTCCACAGGGTACGGGCAATCAGCCCCAGCATTTT
>-|11|TRBV30|few|TRBJ2-7
CASGEIYEQYF
TGTGCCTCTGGAGAGATCTACGAGCAGTACTTC
>-|15|TRBV7-2|-|TRBJ1-1
CASSYLGHLNTEAFF
TGTGCCAGCAGCTACCTGGGACACTTGAACACTGAAGCTTTCTTT
>-|16|TRBV5-1|-|TRBJ2-7
CASSLANIQSSYEQYF
TGCGCCAGCAGCTTGGCCAACATCCAGAGCTCCTACGAGCAGTACTTC
>-|13|TRBV7-2|few|TRBJ2-7
CASSSSQAGEQYF
TGTGCCAGCAGCTCCTCCCAGGCGGGGGAGCAGTACTTC
>-|15|TRBV6-5|-|TRBJ2-5
CASSTRGTVQETQYF
TGTGCCAGCAGTACGAGGGGGACGGTTCAAGAGACCCAGTACTTC
>TRBD1|13|TRBV30|-|TRBJ2-7
CAWSADRGREQYF
TGTGCCTGGAGTGCCGACAGGGGTCGGGAGCAGTACTTC
>TRBD1|17|TRBV27|-|TRBJ2-6
CASSRDRSASGANVLTF
TGTGCCAGCAGTCGGGACAGGAGCGCCTCTGGGGCCAACGTCCTGACTTTC
>TRBD2|15|TRBV7-9|-|TRBJ2-1
CASRRGLAGVNEQFF
TGTGCCAGCAGACGTGGACTAGCGGGAGTCAATGAGCAGTTCTTC
>-|12|TRBV30|few|TRBJ1-2
CAWRATAYGYTF
TGTGCCTGGAGGGCGACAGCGTATGGCTACACCTTC
>-|13|TRBV19|few|TRBJ1-2
CASSILESIGYTF
TGTGCCAGTAGTATCTTGGAGAGCATTGGCTACACCTTC
>-|12|TRBV6-6|-|TRBJ1-2
CASSYPEYGYTF
TGTGCCAGCAGTTACCCGGAGTATGGCTACACCTTC
>TRBD1|15|TRBV9|-|TRBJ2-3
CASSPRQGSTDTQYF
TGTGCCAGCAGCCCTCGACAGGGAAGCACAGATACGCAGTATTTT
>TRBD2|15|TRBV7-9|few|TRBJ2-7
CASSLATSGRYEQYF
TGTGCCAGCAGCTTAGCGACTAGCGGGAGATACGAGCAGTACTTC
>TRBD1|14|TRBV29-1|-|TRBJ2-7
CSASDRGGVYEQYF
TGCAGCGCCTCTGACAGGGGAGGAGTCTACGAGCAGTACTTC
>-|10|TRBV9|-|TRBJ2-7
CASSPYEQYF
TGTGCCAGCAGCCCCTACGAGCAGTACTTC
>TRBD1|14|TRBV18|-|TRBJ1-1
CASSLGQVNTEAFF
TGTGCCAGCTCATTGGGACAGGTGAACACTGAAGCTTTCTTT
>TRBD2|16|TRBV30|-|TRBJ2-7
CAWTNRRASGRYEQYF
TGTGCCTGGACCAACCGGCGGGCTAGCGGCAGGTACGAGCAGTACTTC
>TRBD2|16|TRBV27|few|TRBJ2-2
CASSPLAGGGAGELFF
TGTGCCAGCAGTCCACTAGCGGGAGGTGGTGCCGGGGAGCTGTTTTTT
>-|13|TRBV30|-|TRBJ2-1
CAWMGDSYNEQFF
TGTGCCTGGATGGGGGACTCCTACAATGAGCAGTTCTTC
>-|13|TRBV7-2|-|TRBJ1-2
CASSVAGSYGYTF
TGTGCCAGCAGCGTAGCCGGGTCCTATGGCTACACCTTC
>TRBD2|16|TRBV4-1|-|TRBJ2-7
CASSQDGLAAGFEQYF
TGCGCCAGCAGCCAAGACGGACTAGCGGCAGGGTTCGAGCAGTACTTC
>-|15|TRBV4-1|-|TRBJ1-5
CASSQDRQRYQPQHF
TGCGCCAGCAGCCAAGATCGACAGAGGTATCAGCCCCAGCATTTT
>-|15|TRBV30|few|TRBJ1-5
CAWSVKQGRNQPQHF
TGTGCCTGGAGTGTTAAACAAGGACGAAATCAGCCCCAGCATTTT
>TRBD1|16|TRBV18|-|TRBJ2-3
CASSPQTGAYTDTQYF
TGTGCCAGCTCACCACAAACAGGGGCGTACACAGATACGCAGTATTTT
>TRBD2|14|TRBV7-9|few|TRBJ2-1
CASSFLAGVVEQFF
TGTGCCAGCAGCTTTCTAGCGGGAGTGGTTGAGCAGTTCTTC
>TRBD1|15|TRBV19|-|TRBJ2-3
CASRNGQGFTDTQYF
TGTGCCAGTAGGAACGGACAGGGATTTACAGATACGCAGTATTTT
>TRBD2|15|TRBV9|-|TRBJ2-1
CASSLLGGRTNEQFF
TGTGCCAGCAGCCTGCTGGGCGGGAGGACTAATGAGCAGTTCTTC